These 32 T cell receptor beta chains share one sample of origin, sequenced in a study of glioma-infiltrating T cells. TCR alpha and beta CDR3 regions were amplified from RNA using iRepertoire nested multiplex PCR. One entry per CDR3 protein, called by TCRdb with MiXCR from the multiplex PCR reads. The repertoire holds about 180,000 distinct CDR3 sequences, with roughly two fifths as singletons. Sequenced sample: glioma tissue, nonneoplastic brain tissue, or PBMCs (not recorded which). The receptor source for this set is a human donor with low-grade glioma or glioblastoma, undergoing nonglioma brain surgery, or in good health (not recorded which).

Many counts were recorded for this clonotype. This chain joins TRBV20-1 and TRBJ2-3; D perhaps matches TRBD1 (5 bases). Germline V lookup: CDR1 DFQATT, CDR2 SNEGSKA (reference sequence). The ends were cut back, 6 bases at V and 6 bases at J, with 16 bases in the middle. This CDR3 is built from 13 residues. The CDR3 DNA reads TGCAGTGCGGGGCCCCAGGCCGTGGATACGCAGTATTTT. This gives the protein CSAGPQAVDTQYF.

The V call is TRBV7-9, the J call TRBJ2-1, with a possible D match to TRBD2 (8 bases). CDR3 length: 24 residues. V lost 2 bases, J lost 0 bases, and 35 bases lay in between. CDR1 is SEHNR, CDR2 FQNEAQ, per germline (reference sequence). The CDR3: CASSLQHLFTTSGQDKGSYNEQFF. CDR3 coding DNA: TGTGCCAGCAGCTTACAGCATCTTTTTACTACTAGCGGACAGGATAAAGGCTCCTACAATGAGCAGTTCTTC.

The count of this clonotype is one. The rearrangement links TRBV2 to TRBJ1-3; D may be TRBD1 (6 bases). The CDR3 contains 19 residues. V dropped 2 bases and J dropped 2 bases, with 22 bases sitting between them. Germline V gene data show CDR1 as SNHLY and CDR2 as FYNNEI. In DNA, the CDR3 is TGTGCCAGCAGTGAAATACGGGAGATTACAGGGTTACCTGGAAACACCATATATTTT. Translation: CASSEIREITGLPGNTIYF.

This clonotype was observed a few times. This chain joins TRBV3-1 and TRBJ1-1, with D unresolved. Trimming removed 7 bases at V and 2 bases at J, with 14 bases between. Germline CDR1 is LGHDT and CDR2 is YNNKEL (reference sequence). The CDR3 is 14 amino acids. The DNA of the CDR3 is TGTGCCAGCAAAGGCTGGTCCCCAAACACTGAAGCTTTCTTT. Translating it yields CASKGWSPNTEAFF.

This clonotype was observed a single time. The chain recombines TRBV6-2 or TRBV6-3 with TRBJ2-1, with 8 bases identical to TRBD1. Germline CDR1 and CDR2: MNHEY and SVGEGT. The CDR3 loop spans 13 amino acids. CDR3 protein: CVSNLGQANEQFF. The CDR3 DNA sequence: TGTGTTAGCAATTTGGGACAGGCTAATGAGCAGTTCTTC.

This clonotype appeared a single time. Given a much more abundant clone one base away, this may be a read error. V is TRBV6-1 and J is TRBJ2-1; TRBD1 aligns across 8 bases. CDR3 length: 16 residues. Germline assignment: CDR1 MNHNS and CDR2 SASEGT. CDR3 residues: CASSEAPGGSYNEQLF. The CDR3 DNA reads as TGTGCCAGCAGTGAAGCGCCAGGGGGCTCCTACAATGAGCAGTTATTC.

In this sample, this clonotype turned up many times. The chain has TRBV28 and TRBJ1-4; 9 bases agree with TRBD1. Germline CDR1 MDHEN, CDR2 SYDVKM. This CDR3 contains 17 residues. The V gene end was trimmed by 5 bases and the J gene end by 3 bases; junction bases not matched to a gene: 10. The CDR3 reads CASSQDRGGAANEKLFF. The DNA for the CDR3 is TGTGCCAGCAGTCAGGACAGGGGAGGTGCGGCTAATGAAAAACTGTTTTTT.

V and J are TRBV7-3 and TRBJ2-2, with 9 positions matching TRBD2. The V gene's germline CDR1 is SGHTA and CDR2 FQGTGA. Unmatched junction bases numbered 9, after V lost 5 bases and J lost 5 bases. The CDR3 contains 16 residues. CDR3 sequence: CASSPNAGLATGELFF. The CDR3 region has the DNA TGTGCCAGCAGCCCCAACGCGGGACTAGCTACCGGGGAGCTGTTTTTT.

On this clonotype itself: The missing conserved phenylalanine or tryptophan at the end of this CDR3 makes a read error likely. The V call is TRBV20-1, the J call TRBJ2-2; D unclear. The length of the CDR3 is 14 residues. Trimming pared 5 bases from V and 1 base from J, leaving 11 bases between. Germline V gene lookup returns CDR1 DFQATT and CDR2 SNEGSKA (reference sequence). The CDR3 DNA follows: TGCAGTGCTCGATTCTATGGGAACACCGGGGAGCTGTTTTCT. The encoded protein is CSARFYGNTGELFS.

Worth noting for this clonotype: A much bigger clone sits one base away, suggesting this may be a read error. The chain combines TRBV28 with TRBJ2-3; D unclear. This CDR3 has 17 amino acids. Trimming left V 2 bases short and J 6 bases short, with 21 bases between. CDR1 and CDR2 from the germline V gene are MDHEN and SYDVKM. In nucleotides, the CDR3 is TGTGCCAGCAGTTTACCGGGCCTCCCCCAGGAGAGCGATACGCAGTATTTT. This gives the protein CASSLPGLPQESDTQYF.

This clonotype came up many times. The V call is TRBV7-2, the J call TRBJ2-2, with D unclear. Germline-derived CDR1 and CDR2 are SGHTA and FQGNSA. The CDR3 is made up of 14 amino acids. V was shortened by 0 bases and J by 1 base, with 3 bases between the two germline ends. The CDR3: CASSLAGNTGELFF. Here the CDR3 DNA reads TGTGCCAGCAGCTTAGCGGGGAACACCGGGGAGCTGTTTTTT.

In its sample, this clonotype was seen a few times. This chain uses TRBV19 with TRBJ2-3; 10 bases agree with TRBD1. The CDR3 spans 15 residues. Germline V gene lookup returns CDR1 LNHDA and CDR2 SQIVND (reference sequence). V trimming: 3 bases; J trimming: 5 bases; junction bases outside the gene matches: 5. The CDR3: CASSIGTGVQDTQYF. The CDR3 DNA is TGTGCCAGTAGTATTGGGACAGGGGTTCAAGATACGCAGTATTTT.

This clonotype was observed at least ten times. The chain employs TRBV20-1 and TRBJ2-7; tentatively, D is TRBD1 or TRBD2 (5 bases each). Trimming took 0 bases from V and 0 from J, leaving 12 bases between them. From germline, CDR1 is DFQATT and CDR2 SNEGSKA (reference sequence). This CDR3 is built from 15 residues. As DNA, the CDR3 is TGCAGTGCTAGAGATGGTGGGACCATCTCCTACGAGCAGTACTTC. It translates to CSARDGGTISYEQYF.

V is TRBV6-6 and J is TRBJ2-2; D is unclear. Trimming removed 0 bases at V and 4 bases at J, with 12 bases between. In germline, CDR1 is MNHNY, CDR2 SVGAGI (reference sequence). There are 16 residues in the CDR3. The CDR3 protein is CASSYSSLVFTGELFF. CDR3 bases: TGTGCCAGCAGTTACTCGTCGCTGGTGTTCACCGGGGAGCTGTTTTTT.

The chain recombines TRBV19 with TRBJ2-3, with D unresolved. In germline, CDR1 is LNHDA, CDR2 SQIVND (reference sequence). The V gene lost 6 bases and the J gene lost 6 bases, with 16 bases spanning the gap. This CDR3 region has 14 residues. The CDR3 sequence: CASSVYLGGDTQYF. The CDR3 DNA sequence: TGTGCCAGTAGCGTGTACTTGGGCGGTGATACGCAGTATTTT.

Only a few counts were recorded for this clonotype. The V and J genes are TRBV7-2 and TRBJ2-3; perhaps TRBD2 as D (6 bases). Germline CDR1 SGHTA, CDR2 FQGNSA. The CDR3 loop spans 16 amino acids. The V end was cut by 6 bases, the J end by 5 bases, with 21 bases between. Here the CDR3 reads CASRPPGTVVGDTQYF. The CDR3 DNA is TGTGCCAGCAGGCCCCCTGGGACTGTGGTGGGAGATACGCAGTATTTT.

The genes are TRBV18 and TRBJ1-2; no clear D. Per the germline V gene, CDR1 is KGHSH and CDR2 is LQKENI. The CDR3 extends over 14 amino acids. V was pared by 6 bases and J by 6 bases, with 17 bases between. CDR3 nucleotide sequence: TGTGCCAGCTCGTTCGATGGGCAGGTCCATGGCTACACCTTC. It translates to CASSFDGQVHGYTF. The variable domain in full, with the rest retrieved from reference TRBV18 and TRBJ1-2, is NAGVMQNPRHLVRRRGQEARLRCSPMKGHSHVYWYRQLPEEGLKFMVYLQKENIIDESGMPKERFSAEFPKEGPSILRIQQVVRGDSAAYFCASSFDGQVHGYTFGSGTRLTVV.

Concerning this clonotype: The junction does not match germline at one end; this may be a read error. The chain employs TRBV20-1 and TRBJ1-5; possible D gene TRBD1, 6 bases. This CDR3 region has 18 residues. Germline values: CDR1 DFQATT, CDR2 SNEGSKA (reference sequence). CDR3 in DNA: TGCAGTGCTAGAGACTCTCTACCGTACAGGGAGGTCAATCAGCGCCAGCATTTT. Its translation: CSARDSLPYREVNQRQHF.

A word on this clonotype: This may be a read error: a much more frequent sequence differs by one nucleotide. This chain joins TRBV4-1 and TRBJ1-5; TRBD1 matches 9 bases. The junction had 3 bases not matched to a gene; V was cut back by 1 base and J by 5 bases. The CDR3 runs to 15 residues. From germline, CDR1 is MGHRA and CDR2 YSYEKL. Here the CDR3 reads CASSQGDRGDQPQHF. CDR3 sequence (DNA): TGCGCCAGCAGCCAAGGCGACAGGGGGGATCAGCCCCAGCATTTT.

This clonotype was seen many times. The CDR3 loop reads CASSSRDTNYGYTF. The CDR3 region has the DNA TGTGCCAGCAGTAGCCGGGACACGAACTATGGCTACACCTTC. The chain combines TRBV28 with TRBJ1-2; D possibly corresponds to TRBD1 (6 bases). Germline V gene lookup returns CDR1 MDHEN and CDR2 SYDVKM. The CDR3 covers 14 residues. Trimming cost V 5 bases and J 2 bases, with 12 bases left between them.

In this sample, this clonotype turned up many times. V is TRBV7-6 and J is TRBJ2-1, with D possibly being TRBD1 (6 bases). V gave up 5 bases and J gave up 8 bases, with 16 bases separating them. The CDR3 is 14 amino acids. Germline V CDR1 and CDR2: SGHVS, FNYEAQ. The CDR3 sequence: CASSPTTQGHEQFF. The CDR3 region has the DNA TGTGCCAGCAGCCCCACCACTCAGGGGCATGAGCAGTTCTTC.

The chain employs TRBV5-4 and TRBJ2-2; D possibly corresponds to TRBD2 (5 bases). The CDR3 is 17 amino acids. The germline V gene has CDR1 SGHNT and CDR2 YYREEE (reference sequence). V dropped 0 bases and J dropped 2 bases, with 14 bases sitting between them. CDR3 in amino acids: CASSLDPQRTNTGELFF. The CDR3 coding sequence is TGTGCCAGCAGCTTGGATCCTCAGCGGACCAACACCGGGGAGCTGTTTTTT.

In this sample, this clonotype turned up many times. The CDR3 spells CASGGGIAKNIQYF. The DNA of the CDR3 is TGTGCCAGCGGCGGAGGGATAGCCAAAAACATTCAGTACTTC. The chain carries TRBV27 and TRBJ2-4; possibly TRBD2 for D (6 bases). V lost 8 bases and J lost 0, with 11 bases in between. This CDR3 region has 14 residues. Germline lookup yields CDR1 MNHEY and CDR2 SMNVEV (reference sequence).

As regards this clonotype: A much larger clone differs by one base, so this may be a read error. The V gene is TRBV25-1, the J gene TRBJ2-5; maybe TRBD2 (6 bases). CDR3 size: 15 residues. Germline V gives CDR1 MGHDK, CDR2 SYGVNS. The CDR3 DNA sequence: TGTGGCAGCAGTGAATCAGTCTGGGGGAGGGAGACCCAGTACTTC. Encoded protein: CGSSESVWGRETQYF.

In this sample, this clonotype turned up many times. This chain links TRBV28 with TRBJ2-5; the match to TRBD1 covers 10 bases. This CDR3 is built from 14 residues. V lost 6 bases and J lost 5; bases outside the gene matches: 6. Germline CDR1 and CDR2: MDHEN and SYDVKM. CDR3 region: CASRVTGGHETQYF. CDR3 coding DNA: TGTGCCAGCAGGGTGACAGGGGGCCACGAGACCCAGTACTTC.

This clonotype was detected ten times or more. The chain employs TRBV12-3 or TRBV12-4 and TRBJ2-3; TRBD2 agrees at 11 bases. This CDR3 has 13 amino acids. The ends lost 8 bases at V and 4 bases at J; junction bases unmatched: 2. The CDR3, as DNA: TGTGCCAGCCATAGCGGGAGGGCAGATACGCAGTATTTT. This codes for CASHSGRADTQYF.

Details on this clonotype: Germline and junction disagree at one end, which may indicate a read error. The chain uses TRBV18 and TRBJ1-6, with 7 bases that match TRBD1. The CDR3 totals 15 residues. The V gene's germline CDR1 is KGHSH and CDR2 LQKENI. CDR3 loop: CASSPRQGFNSPIHF. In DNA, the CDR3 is TGTGCCAGCTCACCTCGACAGGGTTTTAATTCACCCATCCACTTT.

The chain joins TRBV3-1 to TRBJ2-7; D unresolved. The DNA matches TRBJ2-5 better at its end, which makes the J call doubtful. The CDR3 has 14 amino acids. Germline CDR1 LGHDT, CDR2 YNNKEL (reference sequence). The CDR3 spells CASTQSEISETQYF. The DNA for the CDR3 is TGTGCCAGCACCCAGTCGGAGATTTCCGAGACCCAGTACTTC.

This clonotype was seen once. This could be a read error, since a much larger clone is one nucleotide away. This chain's CDR3 is CASSHTGTGTYEQYF. As DNA, the CDR3 is TGCGCCAGCAGCCACACCGGGACAGGGACCTACGAGCAGTACTTC. The chain carries TRBV4-1 and TRBJ2-7; 9 bases fit TRBD1. The V and J ends lost 3 bases and 2 bases, in that order; junction bases with no gene match: 5. Germline values: CDR1 MGHRA, CDR2 YSYEKL. The CDR3 has 15 residues.

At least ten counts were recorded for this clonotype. CDR3 bases: TGTGCCAGCAGTGATTCAAGGCGCACTGAAGCTTTCTTT. This codes for CASSDSRRTEAFF. V is TRBV6-1 and J is TRBJ1-1; D is undetermined. The V gene's germline CDR1 is MNHNS and CDR2 SASEGT. V dropped 3 bases and J dropped 4 bases, with 9 bases sitting between them. The CDR3 extends over 13 amino acids.

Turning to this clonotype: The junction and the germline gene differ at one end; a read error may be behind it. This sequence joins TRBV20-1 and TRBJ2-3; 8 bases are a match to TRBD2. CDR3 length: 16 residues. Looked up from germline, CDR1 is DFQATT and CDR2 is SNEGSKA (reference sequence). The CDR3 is CSPRDRAAGVTDTQYF. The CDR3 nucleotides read TGCAGTCCTAGAGATCGGGCAGCGGGAGTCACAGATACGCAGTATTTT.

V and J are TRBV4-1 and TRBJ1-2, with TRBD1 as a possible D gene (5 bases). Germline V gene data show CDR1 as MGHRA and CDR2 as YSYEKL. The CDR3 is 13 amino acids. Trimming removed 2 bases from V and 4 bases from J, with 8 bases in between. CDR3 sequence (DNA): TGCGCCAGCAGCCAAAGGGGTGGCTATGGCTACACCTTC. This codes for CASSQRGGYGYTF.